Listed below are T cell receptor beta chains from one sample, sequenced in a study of T-cell memory formation after mild COVID-19. MiXCR was run by TCRdb on the 5' RACE reads, yielding one entry per CDR3 protein. This sample yields about 470,000 distinct CDR3 sequences, of which roughly 20% are seen a single time; 10% to 15% belongs to the top ten. The sample consisted of PBMCs or a T cell subset sorted from them (not recorded which). The origin of the receptors is an adult woman who had mild COVID-19 (a few samples of this study predate the infection). Cell type and time point are not known. Both conserved end residues are part of each CDR3.

v_gene: TRBV15
j_gene: TRBJ2-7
CDR3aa: CATAPNRGRHEQYF

v_gene: TRBV2
j_gene: TRBJ2-7
CDR3aa: CASSEVMIYEQYF

v_gene: TRBV15
j_gene: TRBJ2-7
CDR3aa: CATSARSGGADEQYF

v_gene: TRBV20-1
j_gene: TRBJ2-2
CDR3aa: CSARSPRELFF

v_gene: TRBV9
j_gene: TRBJ1-6
CDR3aa: CASSVGSGALGSPLHF

v_gene: TRBV19
j_gene: TRBJ2-1
CDR3aa: CASSTDRGHNEQFF

v_gene: TRBV20-1
j_gene: TRBJ2-5
CDR3aa: CSAQRTLRETQYF

v_gene: TRBV30
j_gene: TRBJ2-3
CDR3aa: CAWRTYTRRAWADTQYF

v_gene: TRBV7-2
j_gene: TRBJ1-5
CDR3aa: CASSLDRFNQPQHF

v_gene: TRBV4-3
j_gene: TRBJ1-1
CDR3aa: CASSHAPGTVNTEAFF

v_gene: TRBV12-3/TRBV12-4
j_gene: TRBJ2-1
CDR3aa: CASSEGPGGNEQFF

v_gene: TRBV4-3
j_gene: TRBJ2-6
CDR3aa: CASSQRSGSVSSGANVLTF

v_gene: TRBV9
j_gene: TRBJ1-5
CDR3aa: CASSEGDRNQPQHF

v_gene: TRBV14
j_gene: TRBJ1-1
CDR3aa: CASSRQITNTEAFF

v_gene: TRBV7-9
j_gene: TRBJ2-5
CDR3aa: CASSLAASAYQETQYF

v_gene: TRBV15
j_gene: TRBJ2-2
CDR3aa: CATSKGGPTGELFF

v_gene: TRBV6-5
j_gene: TRBJ2-1
CDR3aa: CASSYRGGGEQFF

v_gene: TRBV7-3
j_gene: TRBJ2-1
CDR3aa: CASEASGGARNEQFF

v_gene: TRBV6-2/TRBV6-3
j_gene: TRBJ2-5
CDR3aa: CASSYSSGVGQTQYF

v_gene: TRBV12-3/TRBV12-4
j_gene: TRBJ1-1
CDR3aa: CASTYREVGTEAFF

v_gene: TRBV5-6
j_gene: TRBJ1-1
CDR3aa: CASSFTGRPNTEAFF

v_gene: TRBV20-1
j_gene: TRBJ2-2
CDR3aa: CSARVGGRNTGELFF

v_gene: TRBV5-1
j_gene: TRBJ1-2
CDR3aa: CASRHADRDYGYTF

v_gene: TRBV29-1
j_gene: TRBJ2-7
CDR3aa: CSVESTEYEQYF

v_gene: TRBV4-2
j_gene: TRBJ1-4
CDR3aa: CASSQGGATNEKLFF

v_gene: TRBV6-1
j_gene: TRBJ2-7
CDR3aa: CASSEVSPKEDEQYF

v_gene: TRBV18
j_gene: TRBJ1-1
CDR3aa: CASSPRQLVHTEAFF

v_gene: TRBV25-1
j_gene: TRBJ1-4
CDR3aa: CASTPGRDRGNEKLFF

v_gene: TRBV6-5
j_gene: TRBJ2-7
CDR3aa: CASTPGRDYEQYF

v_gene: TRBV29-1
j_gene: TRBJ2-2
CDR3aa: CSVERPNTGELFF

v_gene: TRBV20-1
j_gene: TRBJ1-2
CDR3aa: CSDRWTGYTF

v_gene: TRBV20-1
j_gene: TRBJ1-2
CDR3aa: CSATSGKNLGYTF

v_gene: TRBV5-1
j_gene: TRBJ2-7
CDR3aa: CASSVDRYEQYF

v_gene: TRBV5-1
j_gene: TRBJ2-7
CDR3aa: CASSSPGTIPEQYF

v_gene: TRBV5-1
j_gene: TRBJ1-1
CDR3aa: CASSSGTGVSTEAFF

v_gene: TRBV30
j_gene: TRBJ2-6
CDR3aa: CAWSGARVSGANVLTF

v_gene: TRBV6-5
j_gene: TRBJ1-1
CDR3aa: CASSYSGTANTEAFF

v_gene: TRBV6-5
j_gene: TRBJ1-5
CDR3aa: CASNRDRVNQPQHF

v_gene: TRBV7-8
j_gene: TRBJ2-7
CDR3aa: CASRVPSGSSYEQYF

v_gene: TRBV25-1
j_gene: TRBJ1-1
CDR3aa: CASKVGAGLSTEAFF

v_gene: TRBV27
j_gene: TRBJ2-7
CDR3aa: CASSLSAGEIKREQYF

v_gene: TRBV24-1
j_gene: TRBJ2-1
CDR3aa: CATSDFGQGGSNEQFF

v_gene: TRBV3-1
j_gene: TRBJ1-2
CDR3aa: CASGRRTGKRNYGYTF

v_gene: TRBV3-1
j_gene: TRBJ2-1
CDR3aa: CASSHRLSGTSGVSSYNEQFF

v_gene: TRBV19
j_gene: TRBJ1-2
CDR3aa: CASSSIQGSANYGYTF

v_gene: TRBV6-1
j_gene: TRBJ2-2
CDR3aa: CASSIGARTGELFF

v_gene: TRBV24-1
j_gene: TRBJ2-1
CDR3aa: CATSRTSGSMANEQFF

v_gene: TRBV9
j_gene: TRBJ2-7
CDR3aa: CASSVDVQGDEQYF